The 13 T cell receptor beta chains reported below all come from one sample, sequenced in a study of blood T cell repertoires in COVID-19. Profiling relied on immunoSEQ multiplex PCR, and the TCRdb table lists in-frame clones only, not all of them. There are some 160,000 clones in the sample; about four fifths occur only once, and around 13% lies in the top ten. Sequencing was done on a sample of peripheral blood. All receptors derive from a woman aged 80 or over with acute or convalescent COVID-19.

The chain carries TRBV10-3 and TRBJ1-1; D is ambiguous. The length of the CDR3 is 14 residues. Per germline, CDR1 ENHRY and CDR2 SYGVKD. The V and J ends lost 2 bases and 5 bases respectively, with 12 bases between them. In nucleotides, the CDR3 is TGTGCCATCAGTGAGCCTACTAGACTAACTGAAGCTTTCTTT. The encoded protein is CAISEPTRLTEAFF.

This clone was detected a few times. The chain employs TRBV7-9 and TRBJ1-1, with D uncertain. CDR1 is SEHNR, CDR2 FQNEAQ, per germline (reference sequence). V dropped 4 bases and J dropped 8 bases, with 8 bases sitting between them. CDR3 size: 11 residues. CDR3 sequence reads: CASSSLPEAFF. The DNA of the CDR3 is TGTGCCAGCAGCTCTCTACCCGAAGCTTTCTTT.

The chain recombines TRBV5-8 with TRBJ2-1, with unresolved D. The V gene lost 0 bases and the J gene lost 2 bases, with 12 bases spanning the gap. CDR3 length equals 16 residues. Germline V gives CDR1 SGHTS, CDR2 YDEGEE. The DNA of the CDR3 is TGTGCCAGCAGCTTGGAGCTAGGTCCCCCCTACAATGAGCAGTTCTTC. Translating gives CASSLELGPPYNEQFF.

The chain employs TRBV5-1 and TRBJ1-4; D perhaps matches TRBD1 (6 bases). Germline-derived CDR1 and CDR2 are SGHRS and YFSETQ. V was trimmed by 0 bases and J by 3 bases, leaving 9 bases between them. The CDR3 loop spans 15 amino acids. CDR3 amino acids: CASSLGPGANEKLFF. The DNA of the CDR3 is TGCGCCAGCAGCTTGGGCCCAGGGGCTAATGAAAAACTGTTTTTT.

The chain links TRBV5-1 to TRBJ2-5; 7 positions agree with TRBD1. Losses at the gene ends were 0 bases for V and 7 bases for J; bases not matched to a gene: 9. CDR1 is SGHRS and CDR2 is YFSETQ in the germline V gene. The CDR3 consists of 15 residues. Here the CDR3 reads CASSLGQGSQRTQYF. CDR3 DNA sequence: TGCGCCAGCAGCTTGGGACAGGGTTCACAGCGGACCCAGTACTTC.

V is TRBV6-1 and J is TRBJ2-7, with D perhaps TRBD1 (5 bases). CDR1 and CDR2 (germline): MNHNS, SASEGT. Deletions cut 4 bases from V and 5 bases from J, with 21 bases between. This CDR3 comprises 16 residues. The CDR3, as DNA: TGTGCCAGCAGTGCCCGGTTCGGCAGGGAAAAAAACGAGCAGTACTTC. Amino acids: CASSARFGREKNEQYF.

This clone showed up just once. The CDR3 protein is CASRSTVGGANVLTF. The DNA for the CDR3 is TGTGCCAGTAGGTCGACAGTGGGTGGGGCCAACGTCCTGACTTTC. The rearrangement links TRBV19 to TRBJ2-6; possibly TRBD1 for D (5 bases). Per germline, CDR1 LNHDA and CDR2 SQIVND (reference sequence). The V gene lost 6 bases and the J gene lost 3 bases, with 12 bases spanning the gap. This CDR3 contains 15 residues.

The chain has TRBV5-1 and TRBJ2-5; 8 nucleotides line up with TRBD2. Germline lookup yields CDR1 SGHRS and CDR2 YFSETQ. CDR3 length: 20 residues. The ends lost 1 base at V and 2 bases at J; junction bases unmatched: 19. CDR3: CASSLSVAGLPYGGQETQYF. The CDR3 nucleotides are TGCGCCAGCAGCTTGAGTGTAGCGGGGCTCCCTTATGGTGGGCAAGAGACCCAGTACTTC. Full variable domain (missing parts from reference TRBV5-1 and TRBJ2-5): KAGVTQTPRYLIKTRGQQVTLSCSPISGHRSVSWYQQTPGQGLQFLFEYFSETQRNKGNFPGRFSGRQFSNSRSEMNVSTLELGDSALYLCASSLSVAGLPYGGQETQYFGPGTRLLVL.

This clone was counted a single time. The chain employs TRBV28 and TRBJ1-1, with a weak D call TRBD1 (5 bases). The V end was cut by 3 bases, the J end by 1 base, with 9 bases between. CDR3 size: 14 residues. CDR1 and CDR2 (germline): MDHEN, SYDVKM. The DNA of the CDR3 is TGTGCCAGCAGTTTTGGGGGGGGGAACACTGAAGCTTTCTTT. Protein sequence: CASSFGGGNTEAFF. The whole variable domain, remainder taken from reference TRBV28 and TRBJ1-1, is DVKVTQSSRYLVKRTGEKVFLECVQDMDHENMFWYRQDPGLGLRLIYFSYDVKMKEKGDIPEGYSVSREKKERFSLILESASTNQTSMYLCASSFGGGNTEAFFGQGTRLTVV.

V gene TRBV5-1 combines with J gene TRBJ1-5; the match to TRBD1 covers 7 bases. CDR1 is SGHRS, CDR2 YFSETQ, per germline. Germline trimming cut 4 bases from V and 4 bases from J; bases unmatched to any gene: 5. CDR3 size: 14 residues. The DNA for the CDR3 is TGCGCCAGCAGCCGGGACAGCCCGAATCAGCCCCAGCATTTT. This codes for CASSRDSPNQPQHF.

The chain carries TRBV5-1 and TRBJ2-7; tentatively, D is TRBD1 (6 bases). The CDR3 is made up of 15 amino acids. V was cut by 0 bases and J by 2 bases, with 12 bases left in between. Germline loops: CDR1 SGHRS, CDR2 YFSETQ. This chain's CDR3 is CASSLEPGVAYEQYF. In nucleotides, the CDR3 is TGCGCCAGCAGCTTGGAGCCAGGGGTGGCCTACGAGCAGTACTTC.

The chain recombines TRBV29-1 with TRBJ1-1, with TRBD1 as a possible D gene (6 bases). V was trimmed by 5 bases and J by 1 base, leaving 14 bases between them. Per germline, CDR1 SQVTM and CDR2 ANQGSEA. The CDR3 contains 14 residues. DNA for the CDR3: TGCAGCGTTCTCACAGGGACGGGGAACACTGAAGCTTTCTTT. Translation: CSVLTGTGNTEAFF.

The chain couples TRBV2 to TRBJ2-3, with 10 bases fitting TRBD2. Germline values: CDR1 SNHLY, CDR2 FYNNEI. This CDR3 is built from 15 residues. J lost 0 bases, V lost 6 bases, and 3 bases had no gene match. The CDR3 nucleotides are TGTGCCAGCAGAGCACTAGCGGGGAGCACAGATACGCAGTATTTT. Translating gives CASRALAGSTDTQYF.